This is a list of T cell receptor beta chains from one sample in a study of OX40 agonist ivuxolimab in advanced cancers. TCRdb keeps only in-frame clones here, not all; method: immunoSEQ multiplex PCR. The table has 60,000 to 80,000 clones, about 90% seen once. This sample comprised CD4+ or CD8+ T cells sorted from blood, obtained in a trial of the OX40 agonist ivuxolimab. The receptor set was obtained from an adult with an advanced solid tumor such as melanoma, head and neck, liver or kidney cancer. Each CDR3 is given without its conserved first and last residue. A D gene is named only where the DNA matches it firmly.

TRBV2	NA	ASKGVANYGYT
TRBV7-2	NA	ASSFVGSTDTQY
TRBV5-1	TRBD2	ASSSGREGRYEQY
TRBV5-4	TRBD1	ASSPAGQGRGETQY
TRBV19	NA	ASSIRVGVYSGANVLT
TRBV4-1	NA	ASSQDAWGPSDTQY
TRBV7-6	NA	ASSLGTRSILSGNTIY
TRBV7-2	NA	ASSWMQGYGYT
TRBV27	NA	ASSLRFEQF
TRBV6-5	TRBD2	ASSQRLAVKGEQY
TRBV5-1	TRBD2	ASSLWLAGGPSDTQY
TRBV6-4	NA	ASSLGEGARDEQF
TRBV30	TRBD1	AWSAGQGDTEAF
TRBV12-5	NA	ASGLSVRIRDEQF
TRBV25-1	NA	ASSEVREQETQY
TRBV15	NA	ATSSQRGFNEKLF
TRBV5-1	TRBD1	ASRGNAGTAGNTIY
TRBV19	TRBD1	ASKGGWASDAPQH
TRBV6-5	TRBD2	ASRPRGAGANVLT
TRBV4-1	TRBD2	ASSRGGLAGVYNEQF
TRBV6-6	TRBD1	ASRARDRNNSPLH
TRBV5-1	NA	ASSFQGNDGYT
TRBV14	NA	ASSQENLPSYEQY
TRBV1	NA	TSSGGHQTTTYEQY
TRBV5-1	NA	ASSLLPDSNQPQH
TRBV4-3	NA	ASSQDRELEAF
TRBV4-1	NA	ASSQDGQMNTEAF
TRBV12-5	NA	ASGLLGNQPQH
TRBV5-5	NA	ASSRQGGSYEQY
TRBV6-5	NA	ASRLNSGANVLT
TRBV11-1	TRBD2	ASSYGTSGRTGELF
TRBV6-5	NA	ASSPPGLRTDTQY
TRBV6-5	TRBD2	ASSYDSGGRREQY
TRBV18	NA	ASLLGIQETQY
TRBV9	TRBD2	ASSAGTSGIREQY
TRBV18	NA	ASSPPQGTQPQH
TRBV7-9	NA	ASRPGEGQKEQY
TRBV19	TRBD1	ASSTNDEQGNYGYT
TRBV14	NA	ASSQARSGYT
TRBV7-6	TRBD2	ASSLAGTSGYNEQF
TRBV6-1	TRBD2	ASSVTSANTGELF
TRBV7-9	NA	ASRERTNNNEQF
TRBV9	NA	ARTSRNLGRVGQPQH
TRBV7-2	TRBD1	ASSPVGQGAGANVLT
TRBV30	TRBD1	AWSVGWETGKIQPQH
TRBV19	TRBD2	ASSIGTSPHTDTQY
TRBV29-1	NA	SVTSGSWNTEAF
TRBV30	NA	AWSVRILAPDLLYEQY
TRBV10-3	TRBD1	AINRQGAGGYT
TRBV6-6	TRBD1	ASSLTGTETYEQY
TRBV9	NA	ASSVAQSRAGANVLT
TRBV6-6	NA	ASSYSGNTYEQY
TRBV30	TRBD1	AWIRPGTGSYEQY
TRBV12-2	NA	ASRLSNLTRSNQPQH
TRBV11-3	TRBD2	ASSLTSGRARETQY
TRBV5-6	TRBD2	ASSLYLTSGYNEQF
TRBV7-2	TRBD2	AGSSPRASGSYNEQF
TRBV7-9	NA	ASSPISVSGYT